The sequence of this T cell receptor (beta chain) was determined in a study of blood T cell repertoires in COVID-19. In the source study's methods: Nucleated cell counts were estimated from reference gene primer amplification. Here immunoSEQ multiplex PCR was the method, and the copy in TCRdb shows in-frame clones only, minus some. Clone size and the V and J calls come from that table; the DNA yielded D and trimming. This sample carries approximately 240,000 clones, about 90% of them seen once, and the ten largest clones take 1.9%. Ages ranged from about 18 to 89 years, with residence in about two dozen US areas. This sequence was found in a woman aged 18 to 35 who had recovered from COVID-19. Sequences were obtained from PBMCs or T cells enriched from blood (not recorded which).

The chain's CDR3 is CATGAFGGANYGYTF. The DNA of the CDR3 is TGTGCCACCGGAGCGTTTGGGGGGGCAAACTATGGCTACACCTTC. This chain links TRBV6-5 with TRBJ1-2; TRBD1 is a possible D gene (6 bases). The CDR3 runs 15 residues. With 10 bases removed from V and 2 bases from J, the gap between germline ends came to 20 bases. CDR1 is MNHEY and CDR2 is SVGAGI in the germline V gene.